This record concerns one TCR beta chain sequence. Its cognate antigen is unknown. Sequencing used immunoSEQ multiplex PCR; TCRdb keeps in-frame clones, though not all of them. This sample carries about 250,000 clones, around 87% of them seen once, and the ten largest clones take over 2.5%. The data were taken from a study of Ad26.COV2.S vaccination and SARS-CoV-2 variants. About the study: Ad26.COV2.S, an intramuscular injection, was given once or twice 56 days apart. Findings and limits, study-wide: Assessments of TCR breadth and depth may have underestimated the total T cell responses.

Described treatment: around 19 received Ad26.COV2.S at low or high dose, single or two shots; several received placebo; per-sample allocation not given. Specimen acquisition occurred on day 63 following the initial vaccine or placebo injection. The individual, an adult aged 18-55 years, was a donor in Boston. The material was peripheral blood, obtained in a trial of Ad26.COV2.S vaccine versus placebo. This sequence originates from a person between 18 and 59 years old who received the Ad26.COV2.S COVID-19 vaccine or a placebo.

In DNA, the CDR3 is TGTGCCAGCAGGCGAGCCTTCTCTGGAAACACCATATATTTT. Protein: CASRRAFSGNTIYF. The V gene is TRBV6-5, the J gene TRBJ1-3; D unclear. V shed 6 bases and J shed 0 bases, with 9 bases lying between them. Germline CDR1 MNHEY, CDR2 SVGAGI. The CDR3 runs to 14 residues.